Sequencing of this TCR beta chain was carried out in a study of neurological immune-mediated disorders. Trimming stripped 1 base from V and 4 bases from J, with 9 bases between. The CDR3 covers 14 residues. Germline loops: CDR1 MNHNS, CDR2 SASEGT. Each CDR3 protein gets one entry after TCRdb re-called the 5' RACE reads with MiXCR. The sample contains some 50,000 distinct CDR3 sequences, about 2% of which appear only once. This clonotype was picked up many times. The chain has TRBV6-1 and TRBJ2-3; TRBD2 might be the D (7 bases). This receptor was obtained from a woman between 40 and 55 years old with multiple sclerosis. The specimen was PBMCs. In DNA form, the CDR3 reads TGTGCCAGCAGTGAAGGCGGGGGCCCAGATACGCAGTATTTT. This encodes CASSEGGGPDTQYF.